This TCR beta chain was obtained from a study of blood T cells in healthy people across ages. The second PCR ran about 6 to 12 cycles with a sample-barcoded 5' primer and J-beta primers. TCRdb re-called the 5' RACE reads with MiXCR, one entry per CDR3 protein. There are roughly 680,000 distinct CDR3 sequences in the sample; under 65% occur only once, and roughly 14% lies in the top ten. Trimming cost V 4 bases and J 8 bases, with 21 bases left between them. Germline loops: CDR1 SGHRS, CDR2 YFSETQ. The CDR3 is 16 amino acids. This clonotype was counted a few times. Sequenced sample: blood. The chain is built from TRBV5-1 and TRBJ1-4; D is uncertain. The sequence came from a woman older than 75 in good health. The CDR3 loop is CASSRAQLPGKEKLFF. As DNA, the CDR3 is TGCGCCAGCAGCCGCGCTCAACTACCGGGAAAGGAAAAACTGTTTTTT.